The rows below give T cell receptor beta chains drawn from one sample of a study of early T cells in non-severe SARS-CoV-2 infection. TCRdb itself ran the 5' RACE reads through MiXCR, one entry per CDR3 protein. The sample includes over 20,000 distinct CDR3 sequences, around 5% of them seen just once. The sample was whole blood. Every receptor here comes from an adult who was a healthcare worker with PCR-confirmed SARS-CoV-2 infection or an uninfected control (not recorded which). The conserved cysteine and the conserved F or W are not part of the CDR3 here. Fields, in order: J gene, V gene, CDR3 protein.

j_gene: TRBJ2-1; v_gene: TRBV10-3; CDR3aa: AISDVYNEQF
j_gene: TRBJ2-1; v_gene: TRBV6-2/TRBV6-3; CDR3aa: ASSYLTTNEQF
j_gene: TRBJ1-6; v_gene: TRBV20-1; CDR3aa: SASVGHFNSPLH
j_gene: TRBJ1-4; v_gene: TRBV6-1; CDR3aa: ASSWVDEKLF
j_gene: TRBJ1-1; v_gene: TRBV29-1; CDR3aa: SAGHLNTEAF
j_gene: TRBJ1-6; v_gene: TRBV6-5; CDR3aa: ASSYSRGVEAPLH
j_gene: TRBJ2-1; v_gene: TRBV7-8; CDR3aa: ASSARAGGEQF
j_gene: TRBJ2-7; v_gene: TRBV20-1; CDR3aa: SANTGGYEQY
j_gene: TRBJ2-7; v_gene: TRBV6-2/TRBV6-3; CDR3aa: ASSPSSFVTVQY
j_gene: -; v_gene: TRBV5-4; CDR3aa: ASGVDGRNTQH
j_gene: TRBJ2-3; v_gene: TRBV7-6; CDR3aa: ASSLFGTDTQY
j_gene: TRBJ2-5; v_gene: TRBV7-7; CDR3aa: ASSLLGQETQY
j_gene: TRBJ1-2; v_gene: TRBV19; CDR3aa: ASSRDPDDGYT
j_gene: TRBJ1-2; v_gene: TRBV11-2; CDR3aa: ASRIPGQPYGYT
j_gene: TRBJ1-6; v_gene: TRBV4-1; CDR3aa: ASSLQTGDLNSPLH
j_gene: TRBJ2-7; v_gene: TRBV30; CDR3aa: AWSMKLGQGADEQY
j_gene: TRBJ2-1; v_gene: TRBV20-1; CDR3aa: SAVPDRDYNEQF
j_gene: TRBJ1-5; v_gene: TRBV12-5; CDR3aa: ASGLVIDRDSSNQPQH
j_gene: TRBJ2-1; v_gene: TRBV5-4; CDR3aa: ASSPLGYRSYNEQF
j_gene: TRBJ1-5; v_gene: TRBV27; CDR3aa: ASSSGRAQPQH
j_gene: TRBJ2-1; v_gene: TRBV19; CDR3aa: ASGVMAGYNEQF
j_gene: TRBJ2-7; v_gene: TRBV11-2; CDR3aa: ASRTGPEQY
j_gene: TRBJ2-3; v_gene: TRBV9; CDR3aa: ASSVGRDTQY
j_gene: TRBJ1-2; v_gene: TRBV20-1; CDR3aa: SARDWLSLDGYT
j_gene: TRBJ2-7; v_gene: TRBV5-1; CDR3aa: ASSPFDPASYEQY
j_gene: TRBJ2-7; v_gene: TRBV30; CDR3aa: AWGRDRTYEQY
j_gene: TRBJ2-3; v_gene: TRBV7-9; CDR3aa: ASSASGGLDTQY
j_gene: TRBJ2-7; v_gene: TRBV20-1; CDR3aa: SARDMGESGGASYEQY
j_gene: TRBJ1-2; v_gene: TRBV5-1; CDR3aa: ASSGTDGYT
j_gene: TRBJ2-2; v_gene: TRBV12-3/TRBV12-4; CDR3aa: ASSLGLAGVTGELF
j_gene: TRBJ2-1; v_gene: TRBV15; CDR3aa: ATSRGGTGNEQF
j_gene: TRBJ1-2; v_gene: TRBV5-1; CDR3aa: ASSFLTGPPNYGYT
j_gene: TRBJ2-1; v_gene: TRBV12-3/TRBV12-4; CDR3aa: ASSLSSGIIGNEQF
j_gene: TRBJ2-7; v_gene: TRBV20-1; CDR3aa: SARGGHYEQY
j_gene: TRBJ2-7; v_gene: TRBV20-1; CDR3aa: SGVRDGAYEQY
j_gene: TRBJ1-1; v_gene: TRBV7-9; CDR3aa: ASSLAGTGQEAF
j_gene: TRBJ2-2; v_gene: TRBV28; CDR3aa: ASSLLSQGLDTGELF
j_gene: TRBJ2-3; v_gene: TRBV14; CDR3aa: ASNGLTQTDTQY
j_gene: TRBJ2-1; v_gene: TRBV12-3/TRBV12-4; CDR3aa: ASSPAGTATVNEQF
j_gene: TRBJ2-1; v_gene: TRBV6-4; CDR3aa: ASSGTSGSNEQF
j_gene: TRBJ2-1; v_gene: TRBV4-1; CDR3aa: ASSQAQLTSYNEQF
j_gene: TRBJ1-2; v_gene: TRBV5-6; CDR3aa: ASSFRPGQGSGYT
j_gene: TRBJ1-3; v_gene: TRBV7-9; CDR3aa: ASSPQGRAGNTIY
j_gene: TRBJ1-6; v_gene: TRBV7-2; CDR3aa: ASSNAPNSPLH
j_gene: TRBJ2-3; v_gene: TRBV7-8; CDR3aa: ASSPMGRVAGDTQY
j_gene: TRBJ1-2; v_gene: TRBV4-3; CDR3aa: ASSQDRTGHGYT
j_gene: TRBJ1-2; v_gene: TRBV6-1; CDR3aa: ASSEATVWNGYT
j_gene: TRBJ2-7; v_gene: TRBV18; CDR3aa: ASSPDYSSYEQY
j_gene: TRBJ1-1; v_gene: TRBV20-1; CDR3aa: SARVVAGTEAF
j_gene: TRBJ2-7; v_gene: TRBV20-1; CDR3aa: SAKALGDVRTYEQY
j_gene: TRBJ2-2; v_gene: TRBV5-4; CDR3aa: ASSLVRVGELF
j_gene: TRBJ2-5; v_gene: TRBV10-1; CDR3aa: ASSESAIGTQY
j_gene: TRBJ1-6; v_gene: TRBV7-2; CDR3aa: ASRGVSSYNSPLH
j_gene: TRBJ2-3; v_gene: TRBV29-1; CDR3aa: SVRAGRDVPDTQY
j_gene: TRBJ2-3; v_gene: TRBV6-4; CDR3aa: ASSDSGGEADTQY
j_gene: TRBJ2-3; v_gene: TRBV20-1; CDR3aa: SATVGRATDTQY
j_gene: TRBJ2-7; v_gene: TRBV6-5; CDR3aa: ASSYHRQGYEQY
j_gene: TRBJ2-3; v_gene: TRBV7-2; CDR3aa: ASSFPQAYTQY